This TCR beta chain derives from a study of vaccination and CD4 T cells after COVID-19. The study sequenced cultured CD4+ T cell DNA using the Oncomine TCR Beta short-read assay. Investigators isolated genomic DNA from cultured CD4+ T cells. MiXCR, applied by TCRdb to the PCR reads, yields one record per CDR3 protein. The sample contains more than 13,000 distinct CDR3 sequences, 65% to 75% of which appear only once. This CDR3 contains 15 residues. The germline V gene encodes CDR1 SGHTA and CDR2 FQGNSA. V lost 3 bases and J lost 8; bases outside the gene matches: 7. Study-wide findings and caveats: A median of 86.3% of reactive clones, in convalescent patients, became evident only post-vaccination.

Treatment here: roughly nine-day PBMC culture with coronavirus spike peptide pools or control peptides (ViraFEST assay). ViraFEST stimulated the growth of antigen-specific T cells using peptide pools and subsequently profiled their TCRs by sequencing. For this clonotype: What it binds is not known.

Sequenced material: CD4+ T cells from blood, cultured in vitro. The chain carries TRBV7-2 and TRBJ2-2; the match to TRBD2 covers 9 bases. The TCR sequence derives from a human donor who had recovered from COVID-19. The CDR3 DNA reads TGTGCCAGCAGCTTTGCGGGAGGGCCTAGTGGGGAGCTGTTTTTT. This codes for CASSFAGGPSGELFF.